This TCR beta chain originates from a study of beta chain features in type 1 diabetes. Study overall: Patients shared similar age, gender and cell yields with healthy donors.

This clone was seen more than once but under ten times. The antigen remains undetermined. Expressed TCRB transcripts were sequenced, since all the RNA that had been isolated was reverse transcribed. Only in-frame clones appear in the TCRdb table, and some are missing; sequencing was by immunoSEQ multiplex PCR. The sample records 100,000 to 150,000 clones, about a sixth being singletons. General observations from the study: Insertions were fewer and deletions more numerous at VDJ junctions in type 1 diabetes patients. The study found moderately but significantly shorter TCRB CDR3s in all four CD4+ subsets of Type 1 diabetes patients.

J gave up 7 bases and V 3 bases, and 6 bases lay outside the gene matches. This CDR3 is 15 amino acids long. The germline gives CDR1 LGHNA, CDR2 YSLEER. This clonotype originated in a man aged 30-40 years with type 1 diabetes. This rearrangement joins TRBV4-3 to TRBJ1-6, with 7 bases lining up with TRBD1. Input material: central memory CD4+ T cells from blood. In DNA, the CDR3 is TGCGCCAGCAGCCAGCGACAGGGTGGGAATTCACCCCTCCACTTT. Translation gives CASSQRQGGNSPLHF.